Presented here are 2 T cell receptor beta chains from one specimen sequenced in a study of graft-versus-host responses after intestinal transplantation. TCRdb keeps only in-frame clones here, not all; method: immunoSEQ multiplex PCR. The sample lists 70,000 to 95,000 clones; about 93% were seen once. Their antigen targets remain unknown. The sample consisted of unstimulated CD8+ T cells sorted from spleen or lymph node cells, taken before transplant. The receptors originated from a human donor who was the organ donor for an intestinal transplant.

The J gene is TRBJ1-2, the V gene TRBV9, with TRBD1 matching over 12 bases. This CDR3 spans 18 amino acids. Germline V gives CDR1 SGDLS, CDR2 YYNGEE. The ends lost 4 bases at V and 3 bases at J; junction bases unmatched: 13. The CDR3 loop is CASSHNGDRGRPYYGYTF. The CDR3 nucleotides read TGTGCCAGCAGCCATAATGGGGACAGGGGGCGCCCTTACTATGGCTACACCTTC.

This clone was seen once. The V gene is TRBV5-4, the J gene TRBJ1-1; D is perhaps TRBD1 (5 bases). Looked up from germline, CDR1 is SGHNT and CDR2 is YYREEE (reference sequence). V lost 6 bases to trimming and J lost 4 bases, with 13 bases between them. The CDR3 runs to 13 residues. The CDR3 loop reads CASTYGRGTEAFF. The CDR3 DNA follows: TGTGCCAGCACTTATGGGAGGGGCACTGAAGCTTTCTTT.